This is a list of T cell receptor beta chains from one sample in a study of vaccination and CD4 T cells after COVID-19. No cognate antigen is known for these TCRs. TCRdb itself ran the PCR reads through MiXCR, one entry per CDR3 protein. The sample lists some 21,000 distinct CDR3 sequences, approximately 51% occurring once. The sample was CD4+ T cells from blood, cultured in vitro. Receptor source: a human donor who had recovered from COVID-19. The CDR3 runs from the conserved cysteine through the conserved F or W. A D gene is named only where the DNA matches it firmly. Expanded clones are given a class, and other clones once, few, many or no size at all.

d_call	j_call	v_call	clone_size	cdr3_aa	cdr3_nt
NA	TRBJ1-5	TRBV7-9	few	CASSLEGQIQPQHF	TGTGCCAGCAGCTTAGAAGGACAGATTCAGCCCCAGCATTTT
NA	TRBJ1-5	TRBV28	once	CASSLPQGSNQPQHF	TGTGCCAGCAGTTTGCCACAGGGTAGCAATCAGCCCCAGCATTTT
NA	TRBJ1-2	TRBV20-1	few	CSARATGANYGYTF	TGCAGTGCTAGAGCGACGGGAGCTAACTATGGCTACACCTTC
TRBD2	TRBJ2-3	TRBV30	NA	CAWTHSGSSDTQYF	TGTGCCTGGACCCATAGCGGGAGTTCAGATACGCAGTATTTT
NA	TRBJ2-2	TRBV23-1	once	CASSSTGDHASNTGELFF	TGCGCCAGCAGTTCAACCGGGGACCACGCGTCGAACACCGGGGAGCTGTTTTTT
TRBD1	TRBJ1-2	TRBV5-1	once	CASSFGQGSHYGYTF	TGCGCCAGCAGCTTCGGACAGGGGTCACACTATGGCTACACCTTC
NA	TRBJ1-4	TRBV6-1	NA	CGVPGTTNEKLFF	TGTGGAGTACCAGGGACAACTAATGAAAAACTGTTTTTT
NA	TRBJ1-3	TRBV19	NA	CASSVTATGNTIYF	TGTGCCAGTAGTGTCACAGCGACCGGAAACACCATATATTTT
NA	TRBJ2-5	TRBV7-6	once	CASSLKPDSSDLQETQYF	TGTGCCAGCAGCTTAAAGCCGGACTCCTCGGACCTACAAGAGACCCAGTACTTC
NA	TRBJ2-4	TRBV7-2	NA	CASSLAIGEGIQYF	TGTGCCAGCAGCTTAGCAATAGGGGAAGGCATTCAGTACTTC
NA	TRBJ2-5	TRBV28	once	CASSSAAGLETQYF	TGTGCCAGCAGTTCCGCAGCAGGGTTAGAGACCCAGTACTTC
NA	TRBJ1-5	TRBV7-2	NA	CASTFDSNQPQHF	TGTGCCAGCACCTTCGATAGCAATCAGCCCCAGCATTTT
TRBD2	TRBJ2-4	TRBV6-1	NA	CASSPTSGAKNIQYF	TGTGCCAGCAGCCCGACTAGCGGAGCCAAAAACATTCAGTACTTC
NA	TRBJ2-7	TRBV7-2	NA	CASSPTFGSNYEQYF	TGTGCCAGCAGCCCTACCTTTGGATCAAACTACGAGCAGTACTTC
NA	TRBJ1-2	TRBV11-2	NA	CASSLDPGGVGGYTF	TGTGCCAGCAGCTTAGATCCGGGGGGGGTAGGTGGCTACACCTTC
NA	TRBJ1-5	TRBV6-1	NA	CASSLTVNQPQHF	TGTGCCAGCAGCTTGACAGTCAATCAGCCCCAGCATTTT